This T cell receptor (beta chain) was retrieved from a study of beta chain features in type 1 diabetes. Study details: Age, gender and cell yields were similar between patients and healthy donors. All samples yielded 85 million to 130 million examined sorted cells. Overall study findings and caveats: Among patients with Type 1 diabetes, TCRB CDR3s were moderately but significantly shorter in every one of the four CD4+ subsets. Cells carrying high TCR expression could end up over-represented when cDNA is sequenced.

To note about this clone: Its antigen is unknown. Other DNA sequences in the sample encode the same CDR3.

As every portion of the isolated RNA was reverse transcribed, the sequencing read expressed TCRB transcripts. Naive, central memory and regulatory T cell samples came to a mean of around 3.5 million reads. The repertoire was sequenced with immunoSEQ multiplex PCR; TCRdb's copy has only in-frame clones and lacks some. This table has approximately 150,000 clones, approximately 10% appearing once. The CDR3 is made up of 16 amino acids. V was trimmed by 1 base and J by 0 bases, leaving 10 bases between them. In germline, CDR1 is SGHTA, CDR2 FQGTGA. Sequencing was carried out using central memory CD4+ T cells from blood. The clonotype was recovered from a man aged 30-40 years with type 1 diabetes. The chain is built from TRBV7-3 and TRBJ2-1; D unresolved. The CDR3, as DNA: TGTGCCAGCAGCTTAAGCGGCGCTAGCTCCTACAATGAGCAGTTCTTC. Translating it yields CASSLSGASSYNEQFF.